One and the same sample provided the 10 T cell receptor beta chains below, sequenced in a study of beta chain features in type 1 diabetes. Every bit of the isolated RNA underwent reverse transcription, so sequencing read expressed TCRB transcripts. The assay was immunoSEQ multiplex PCR, and TCRdb's table has in-frame clones only and misses some. The sample shows about 230,000 clones, 9% to 10% of them seen only once. Material for sequencing was naive CD4+ T cells from blood. These receptor sequences come from a woman under 30 in good health.

The table lists this clone with a few counts. This sample includes further DNA sequences coding for the same CDR3. The chain couples TRBV9 to TRBJ2-1; D gene unclear. CDR3 length: 14 amino acids. CDR1 is SGDLS, CDR2 YYNGEE, per germline. V lost 0 bases, J lost 1 base, and 5 bases lay in between. CDR3 sequence reads: CASSVGSSYNEQFF. CDR3 sequence (DNA): TGTGCCAGCAGCGTAGGGAGTTCCTACAATGAGCAGTTCTTC.

This clone was found a few times. The chain links TRBV27 to TRBJ2-2, with TRBD1 matching 8 bases. The CDR3 sequence is 16 residues long. The J segment lost 1 base and the V segment lost 3 bases, leaving 4 bases of the junction unmatched. Germline V gene lookup returns CDR1 MNHEY and CDR2 SMNVEV (reference sequence). This chain's CDR3 is CASSFLGTGNTGELFF. The CDR3 DNA sequence: TGTGCCAGCAGTTTCCTCGGGACAGGGAACACCGGGGAGCTGTTTTTT.

This chain joins TRBV6-5 and TRBJ1-1; 9 bases are shared with TRBD1. The germline CDR1 and CDR2 sequences are MNHEY and SVGAGI. There are 15 residues in the CDR3. The J segment lost 5 bases and the V segment lost 0 bases, leaving 4 bases of the junction unmatched. The CDR3 nucleotides read TGTGCCAGCAGTTACTCGACACAGGGGGCTACTGAAGCTTTCTTT. Translated, it gives CASSYSTQGATEAFF.

The J gene is TRBJ1-5, the V gene TRBV6-6; the match to TRBD1 covers 8 bases. CDR1 and CDR2 (germline): MNHNY, SVGAGI (reference sequence). Trimming at V came to 4 bases and at J to 7 bases, leaving 6 bases not matched to a gene. The length of the CDR3 is 14 residues. As DNA, the CDR3 is TGTGCCAGCAGTTGGGGACAGGAGGGGCAGCCCCAGCATTTT. It codes for CASSWGQEGQPQHF.

The CDR3 sequence: CAWSVRRGQGSYEQYF. For the CDR3, the DNA is TGTGCCTGGAGTGTACGGCGGGGACAGGGGTCCTACGAGCAGTACTTC. V is TRBV30 and J is TRBJ2-7; 10 positions agree with TRBD1. The CDR3 runs to 16 residues. Germline trimming cut 0 bases from V and 1 base from J; bases unmatched to any gene: 6. Germline V gene sequence: CDR1 GTSNPN, CDR2 SVGIG (reference sequence).

The chain links TRBV7-9 to TRBJ2-4; a weak D match, TRBD1 (6 bases). Trimming took off 5 bases at V and 1 base at J, with 15 bases between the two ends. The CDR3 spans 16 residues. Germline V gene data show CDR1 as SEHNR and CDR2 as FQNEAQ (reference sequence). CDR3 coding DNA: TGTGCCAGCAGCCCAGACAGGCTAATGGCCAAAAACATTCAGTACTTC. Its protein product is CASSPDRLMAKNIQYF.

The V and J genes are TRBV19 and TRBJ1-3, with 8 bases fitting TRBD1. CDR3 length equals 15 residues. CDR1 is LNHDA and CDR2 is SQIVND in the germline V gene (reference sequence). Trimming took 4 bases from V and 4 from J; bases not matched to a gene: 6. The CDR3 nucleotides are TGTGCCAGTAGTAGAGACTGGGACAGGGGAAACACCATATATTTT. Its protein is CASSRDWDRGNTIYF.

The table lists this clone with a few counts. The chain couples TRBV30 to TRBJ2-7; tentatively, D is TRBD2 (5 bases). The V gene's germline CDR1 is GTSNPN and CDR2 SVGIG (reference sequence). V was pared by 8 bases and J by 0 bases, with 14 bases between. The CDR3 is 13 amino acids. CDR3 residues: CAGAEVGSYEQYF. Written as DNA, the CDR3 is TGTGCCGGAGCGGAGGTGGGCTCCTACGAGCAGTACTTC.

The genes are TRBV11-2 and TRBJ2-1; D gene ambiguous. The V gene lost 0 bases and the J gene lost 6 bases, with 9 bases spanning the gap. Germline V gene data show CDR1 as SGHAT and CDR2 as FQNNGV. CDR3 length: 14 amino acids. CDR3 amino acids: CASSLERTGNEQFF. The CDR3 region has the DNA TGTGCCAGCAGCTTAGAACGTACCGGCAATGAGCAGTTCTTC.

This rearrangement joins TRBV4-2 to TRBJ2-1; D is possibly TRBD2 (6 bases). Germline V CDR1 and CDR2: LGHNA, YNFKEQ. The V and J ends lost 1 base and 10 bases respectively, with 20 bases between them. This CDR3 is 16 amino acids long. The CDR3 DNA sequence: TGTGCCAGCAGCCAAGCAAGTCTGGGAGGAGGGTGGGAGCAGTTCTTC. Translated, it gives CASSQASLGGGWEQFF.